This T cell receptor (beta chain) was obtained from a study of T cells after yellow fever vaccination. Study-level points and caveats: It was a small share of clonotypes that appeared in both CD4 and CD8 compartments.

The authors made TCR cDNA by 5'RACE template switching, adding a universal primer site and UMIs. One entry per CDR3 protein, called by TCRdb with MiXCR from the 5' RACE reads. The sample holds roughly 330,000 distinct CDR3 sequences, approximately 7% seen once. Trimming shortened V by 6 bases and J by 0 bases, and 6 bases separated the two germline ends. CDR3 length: 12 residues. From germline, CDR1 is MNHEY and CDR2 SVGEGT. In its sample, this clonotype was seen many times. Its antigen is not known. This TCR was recovered from a man aged 18-30 years who received the YFV17D yellow fever vaccine. This chain links TRBV6-2 or TRBV6-3 with TRBJ2-7; D is uncertain. The sample in question was PBMCs, obtained approximately 47 days after the first yellow fever vaccination. CDR3 residues: CASSYSSYEQYF. CDR3 bases: TGTGCCAGCAGCTACAGCTCCTACGAGCAGTACTTC.